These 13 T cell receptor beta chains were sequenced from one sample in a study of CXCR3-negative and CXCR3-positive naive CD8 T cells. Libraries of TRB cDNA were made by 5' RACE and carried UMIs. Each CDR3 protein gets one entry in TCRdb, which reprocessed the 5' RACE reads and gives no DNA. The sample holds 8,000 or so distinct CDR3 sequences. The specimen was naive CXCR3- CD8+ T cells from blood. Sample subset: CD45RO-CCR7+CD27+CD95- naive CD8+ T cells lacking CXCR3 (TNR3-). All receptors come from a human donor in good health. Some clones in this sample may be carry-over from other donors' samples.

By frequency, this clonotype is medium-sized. The CDR3 protein is CASSSDDRYEQYF. This chain connects TRBV12-3 or TRBV12-4 to TRBJ2-7; the D call of TRBD1 rests on TCRdb alone, since no DNA is present to check it. This CDR3 comprises 13 residues.

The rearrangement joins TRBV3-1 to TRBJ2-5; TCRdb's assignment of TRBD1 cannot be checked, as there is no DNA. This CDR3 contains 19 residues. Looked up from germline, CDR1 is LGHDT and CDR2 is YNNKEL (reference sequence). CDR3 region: CASSQTRTGERVNQETQYF.

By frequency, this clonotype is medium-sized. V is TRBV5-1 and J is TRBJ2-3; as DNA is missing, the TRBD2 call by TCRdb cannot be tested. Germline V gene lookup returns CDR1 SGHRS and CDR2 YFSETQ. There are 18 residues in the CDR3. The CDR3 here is CASSFLAGGPGGTDTQYF.

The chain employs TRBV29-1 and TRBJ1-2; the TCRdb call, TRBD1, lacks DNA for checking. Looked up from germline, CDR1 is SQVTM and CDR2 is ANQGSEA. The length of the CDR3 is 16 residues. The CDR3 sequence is CSVLRTGGAGNYGYTF.

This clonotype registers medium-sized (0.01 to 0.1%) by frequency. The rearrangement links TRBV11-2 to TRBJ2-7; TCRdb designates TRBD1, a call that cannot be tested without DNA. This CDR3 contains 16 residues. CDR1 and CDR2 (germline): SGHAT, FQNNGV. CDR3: CASSLDGGLSSYEQYF. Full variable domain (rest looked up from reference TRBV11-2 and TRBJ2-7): EAGVAQSPRYKIIEKRQSVAFWCNPISGHATLYWYQQILGQGPKLLIQFQNNGVVDDSQLPKDRFSAERLKGVDSTLKIQPAKLEDSAVYLCASSLDGGLSSYEQYFGPGTRLTVT.

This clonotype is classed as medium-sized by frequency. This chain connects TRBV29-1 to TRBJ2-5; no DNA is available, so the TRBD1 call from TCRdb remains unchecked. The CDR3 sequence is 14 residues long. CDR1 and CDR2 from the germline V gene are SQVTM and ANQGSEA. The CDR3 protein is CSVESGTRLETQYF.

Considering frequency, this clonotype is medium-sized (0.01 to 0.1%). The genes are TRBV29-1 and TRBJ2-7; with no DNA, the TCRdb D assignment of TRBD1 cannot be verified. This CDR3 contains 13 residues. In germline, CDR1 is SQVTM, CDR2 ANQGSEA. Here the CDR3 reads CSVAGTGTYEQYF.

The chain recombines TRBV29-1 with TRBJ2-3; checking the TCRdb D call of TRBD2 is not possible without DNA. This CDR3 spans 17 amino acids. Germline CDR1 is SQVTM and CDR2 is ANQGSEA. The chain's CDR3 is CSVVPLLAGGSTDTQYF.

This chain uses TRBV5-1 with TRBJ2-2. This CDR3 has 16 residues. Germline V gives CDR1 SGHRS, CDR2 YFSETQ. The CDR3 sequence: CASSWGPTSNTGELFF. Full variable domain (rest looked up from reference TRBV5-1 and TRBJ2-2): KAGVTQTPRYLIKTRGQQVTLSCSPISGHRSVSWYQQTPGQGLQFLFEYFSETQRNKGNFPGRFSGRQFSNSRSEMNVSTLELGDSALYLCASSWGPTSNTGELFFGEGSRLTVL.

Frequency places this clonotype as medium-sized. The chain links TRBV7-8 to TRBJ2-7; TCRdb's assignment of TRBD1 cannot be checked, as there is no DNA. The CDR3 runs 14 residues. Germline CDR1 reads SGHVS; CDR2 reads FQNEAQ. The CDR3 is CASSLVPGGGEQYF.

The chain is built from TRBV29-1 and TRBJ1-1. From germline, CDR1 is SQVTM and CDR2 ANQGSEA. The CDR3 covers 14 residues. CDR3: CSVGVTPANTEAFF.

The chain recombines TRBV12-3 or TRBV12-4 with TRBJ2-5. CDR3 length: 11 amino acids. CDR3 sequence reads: CASRVQETQYF.

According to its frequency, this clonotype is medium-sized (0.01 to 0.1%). This chain's CDR3 is CASSSDSHSYEQYF. This rearrangement joins TRBV18 to TRBJ2-7; with no DNA, the TCRdb D assignment of TRBD1 cannot be verified. Germline-derived CDR1 and CDR2 are KGHSH and LQKENI. The CDR3 runs 14 residues.